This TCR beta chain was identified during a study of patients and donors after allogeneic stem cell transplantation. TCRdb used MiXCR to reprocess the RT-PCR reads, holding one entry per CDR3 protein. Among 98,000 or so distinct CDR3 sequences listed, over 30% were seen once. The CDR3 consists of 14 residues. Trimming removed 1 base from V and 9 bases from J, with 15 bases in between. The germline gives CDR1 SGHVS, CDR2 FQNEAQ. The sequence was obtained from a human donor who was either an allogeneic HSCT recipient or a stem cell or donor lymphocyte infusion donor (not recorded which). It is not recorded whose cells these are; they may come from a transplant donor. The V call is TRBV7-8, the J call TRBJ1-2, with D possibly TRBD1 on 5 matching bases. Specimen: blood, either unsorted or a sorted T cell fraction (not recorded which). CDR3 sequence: CASSLEVRVTSYTF. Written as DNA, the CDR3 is TGTGCCAGCAGCTTAGAGGTCAGGGTTACGAGCTACACCTTC.